Listed below are T cell receptor beta chains from one sample, sequenced in a study of blood T cell repertoires in COVID-19. The data were produced by immunoSEQ multiplex PCR, yet TCRdb's version contains in-frame clones alone and is incomplete. The repertoire holds 250,000 to 350,000 clones, with under 90% as singletons. Sequenced input: peripheral blood. The receptors derive from a woman aged 25 to 39 with COVID-19, enrolled during active disease. Each CDR3 is given with its conserved first and last residue. The D gene is left open where the match is weak. Only some rows state a clone size, as once, few, many or a class for expanded clones.

V gene	clone size	J gene	D gene	CDR3 protein	CDR3 DNA
TRBV6-5	-	TRBJ1-1	-	CATPGGRRTNTEAFF	TGTGCCACCCCCGGGGGGAGAAGGACGAACACTGAAGCTTTCTTT
TRBV2	-	TRBJ1-5	-	CASSEASGAGRQPQHF	TGTGCCAGCAGTGAAGCTAGCGGGGCGGGTCGGCAGCCCCAGCATTTT
TRBV27	-	TRBJ2-3	TRBD2	CASSSFPGLADTQYF	TGTGCCAGCAGTTCATTTCCGGGACTAGCGGATACGCAGTATTTT
TRBV19	-	TRBJ2-7	-	CASSATGTYEQYF	TGTGCCAGTAGTGCAACAGGTACCTACGAGCAGTACTTC
TRBV11-2	-	TRBJ1-6	-	CASSSSMFGVEDSPLHF	TGTGCCAGCAGCTCCTCTATGTTCGGAGTCGAGGATTCACCCCTCCACTTT
TRBV15	-	TRBJ2-5	TRBD1	CATSRAQFGTGETQYF	TGTGCCACCAGCAGAGCCCAATTCGGGACAGGGGAGACCCAGTACTTC
TRBV12-3/TRBV12-4	-	TRBJ1-6	-	CASSLRFSPLHF	TGTGCCAGCAGTTTACGGTTTTCACCCCTCCACTTT
TRBV9	once	TRBJ2-2	TRBD2	CASSPEGLAGATGELFF	TGTGCCAGCAGCCCAGAGGGGCTAGCGGGAGCCACCGGGGAGCTGTTTTTT
TRBV28	once	TRBJ1-2	-	CASSLWPGKVGYTF	TGTGCCAGCAGTTTATGGCCGGGAAAGGTTGGCTACACCTTC
TRBV18	-	TRBJ1-6	TRBD1	CASSPRAGGNNSPLHF	TGTGCCAGCTCACCACGGGCAGGGGGTAATAATTCACCCCTCCACTTT
TRBV6-4	-	TRBJ1-1	TRBD1	CASSVTGGSTEAFF	TGTGCCAGCAGTGTAACAGGGGGCAGCACTGAAGCTTTCTTT
TRBV10-3	-	TRBJ1-1	-	CAISEVAGTTEAFF	TGTGCCATCAGTGAGGTGGCGGGGACCACTGAAGCTTTCTTT
TRBV19	once	TRBJ1-4	-	CASSNFGATNEKLFF	TGTGCCAGTAGTAATTTCGGGGCAACTAATGAAAAACTGTTTTTT
TRBV5-1	-	TRBJ1-1	-	CASSLAINTEAFF	TGCGCCAGCAGCTTGGCTATAAACACTGAAGCTTTCTTT
TRBV2	few	TRBJ1-4	TRBD1	CAGQGPSWEKLFF	TGTGCCGGACAGGGGCCGAGTTGGGAAAAACTGTTTTTT
TRBV2	-	TRBJ1-5	-	CASSEVQGNQPQHF	TGTGCCAGCAGTGAGGTCCAGGGCAATCAGCCCCAGCATTTT
TRBV14	-	TRBJ2-1	-	CASSPGQALSYNEQFF	TGTGCCAGCAGCCCGGGACAAGCCCTCTCCTACAATGAGCAGTTCTTC
TRBV7-9	-	TRBJ2-2	TRBD2	CASTSGRAGGELFF	TGTGCCTCCACTAGCGGGAGGGCCGGAGGGGAGCTGTTTTTT
TRBV27	-	TRBJ2-4	-	CASSLRGRGDQKNIQYF	TGTGCCAGCAGTTTAAGGGGGCGGGGGGATCAGAAAAACATTCAGTACTTC
TRBV28	-	TRBJ2-7	TRBD2	CASTGTSGRYEQYF	TGTGCCAGCACCGGGACTAGCGGGAGGTACGAGCAGTACTTC
TRBV7-3	-	TRBJ2-1	-	CASSSVGGAEQFF	TGTGCCAGCAGCTCCGTTGGCGGGGCAGAGCAGTTCTTC
TRBV19	-	TRBJ2-2	-	CASRNGQNTGELFF	TGTGCCAGTAGAAACGGACAGAACACCGGGGAGCTGTTTTTT
TRBV10-2	-	TRBJ1-5	-	CASSEQVNQPQHF	TGCGCCAGCAGTGAGCAGGTCAATCAGCCCCAGCATTTT
TRBV7-2	-	TRBJ1-4	-	CASSLTGHSNEKLFF	TGTGCCAGCAGCTTGACAGGTCACTCTAATGAAAAACTGTTTTTT
TRBV30	-	TRBJ2-7	TRBD1	CAWSSGQGQHF	TGTGCCTGGAGCTCGGGACAGGGTCAGCACTTC
TRBV4-1	-	TRBJ2-2	-	CASSQDLSGELFF	TGCGCCAGCAGCCAAGATCTATCCGGGGAGCTGTTTTTT
TRBV5-1	-	TRBJ2-2	TRBD1	CASSRSRTGGDAGELFF	TGCGCCAGCAGCCGGTCACGGACAGGGGGCGATGCCGGGGAGCTGTTTTTT
TRBV20-1	-	TRBJ2-1	-	CSARADGEQFF	TGCAGTGCTAGAGCTGACGGGGAGCAGTTCTTC
TRBV9	-	TRBJ1-2	-	CASSEYPGVGRYTF	TGTGCCAGCAGCGAATACCCCGGGGTAGGTCGCTACACCTTC
TRBV11-2	-	TRBJ2-7	-	CASSLIGAGNYEQYF	TGTGCCAGCAGCTTAATTGGTGCAGGGAACTACGAGCAGTACTTC
TRBV6-5	-	TRBJ2-1	TRBD2	CASKEWTSGYNEQFF	TGTGCCAGCAAGGAATGGACTAGCGGCTACAATGAGCAGTTCTTC
TRBV21-1	-	TRBJ1-4	-	CASSKPPKEKLFF	TGTGCCAGCAGCAAACCCCCTAAGGAAAAACTGTTTTTT
TRBV21-1	-	TRBJ2-1	-	CASSPRNEQFF	TGTGCCAGCAGCCCCCGCAATGAGCAGTTCTTC
TRBV19	-	TRBJ1-1	TRBD1	CASRTTGDTEAFF	TGTGCCAGTAGAACAACAGGGGACACTGAAGCTTTCTTT
TRBV7-2	-	TRBJ2-3	-	CASSRGPIDTQYF	TGTGCCAGCAGTCGAGGGCCAATAGATACGCAGTATTTT
TRBV28	few	TRBJ2-2	-	CASKKGANTGELFF	TGTGCCAGCAAAAAAGGGGCGAACACCGGGGAGCTGTTTTTT
TRBV28	-	TRBJ2-7	-	CASTGAPYEQYF	TGTGCCAGCACAGGGGCGCCCTACGAGCAGTACTTC
TRBV30	-	TRBJ2-2	TRBD2	CAWGRLAATGELFF	TGTGCCTGGGGCAGGCTAGCGGCCACCGGGGAGCTGTTTTTT
TRBV19	few	TRBJ2-5	-	CASSIAYGETQYF	TGTGCCAGTAGTATAGCTTACGGGGAGACCCAGTACTTC
TRBV4-1	-	TRBJ2-5	TRBD2	CASSQFRSGSPGTQYF	TGCGCCAGCAGCCAATTTAGAAGCGGGAGCCCGGGGACCCAGTACTTC
TRBV7-2	-	TRBJ2-5	-	CASSQASETQYF	TGTGCCAGCAGCCAAGCGAGTGAGACCCAGTACTTC
TRBV10-3	-	TRBJ2-7	TRBD2	CAISTTSGTHEQYF	TGTGCCATCAGTACGACTAGCGGGACTCACGAGCAGTACTTC
TRBV27	-	TRBJ2-7	-	CASSLLGTAYEQYF	TGTGCCAGCAGTTTATTAGGTACAGCCTACGAGCAGTACTTC
TRBV10-3	-	TRBJ1-5	-	CAISERGFLEQPQHF	TGTGCCATCAGTGAGAGGGGGTTTCTAGAGCAGCCCCAGCATTTT
TRBV2	-	TRBJ1-5	-	CASSGQVGQPQHF	TGTGCCAGCAGTGGACAGGTCGGTCAGCCCCAGCATTTT
TRBV15	-	TRBJ2-7	TRBD1	CATSRSGTGGLNEQYF	TGTGCCACCAGCAGATCCGGGACAGGGGGCTTGAACGAGCAGTACTTC
TRBV28	-	TRBJ2-7	TRBD2	CASSPGLAGLSYEQYF	TGTGCCAGCAGTCCGGGACTAGCGGGCCTTTCCTACGAGCAGTACTTC
TRBV27	-	TRBJ2-7	-	CASSLSRVQSYEQYF	TGTGCCAGCAGTTTATCCCGGGTCCAGTCCTACGAGCAGTACTTC
TRBV19	-	TRBJ1-1	-	CASRRTEGGEAFF	TGTGCCAGTAGGAGGACCGAGGGTGGTGAAGCTTTCTTT
TRBV19	-	TRBJ1-2	-	CASSIRDFNYGYTF	TGTGCCAGTAGTATCCGGGATTTTAACTATGGCTACACCTTC
TRBV4-1	-	TRBJ1-6	TRBD1	CASSSQGNRGDSPLHF	TGCGCCAGCAGCTCTCAGGGGAACAGGGGTGATTCACCCCTCCACTTT
TRBV2	-	TRBJ2-7	-	CASSVVVTGRQNPYEQYF	TGTGCCAGCAGTGTGGTCGTCACCGGGAGACAGAACCCCTACGAGCAGTACTTC
TRBV5-6	-	TRBJ1-5	-	CASSHGNAGFSNQPQHF	TGTGCCAGCAGCCACGGGAATGCGGGTTTCAGCAATCAGCCCCAGCATTTT
TRBV7-2	-	TRBJ1-6	-	CASSLESSGRGSPLHF	TGTGCCAGCAGCTTAGAGTCGTCAGGGAGGGGTTCACCCCTCCACTTT
TRBV21-1	-	TRBJ2-7	-	CASRPGQGREQYF	TGTGCCAGCAGGCCGGGACAGGGTAGGGAGCAGTACTTC
TRBV19	once	TRBJ1-4	TRBD1	CASGQGGEKLFF	TGTGCCTCCGGACAGGGGGGTGAAAAACTGTTTTTT
TRBV5-1	-	TRBJ2-5	TRBD2	CASSVTSGSQETQYF	TGCGCCAGCAGCGTCACTAGCGGGTCTCAAGAGACCCAGTACTTC
TRBV7-2	-	TRBJ2-1	TRBD2	CASSLTSGIYNEQFF	TGTGCCAGCAGCTTGACTAGCGGGATTTACAATGAGCAGTTCTTC
TRBV4-2	-	TRBJ2-7	-	CASSQGSDSSYEQYF	TGTGCCAGCAGCCAAGGCAGCGATAGCTCCTACGAGCAGTACTTC
TRBV5-1	-	TRBJ2-7	TRBD2	CASRLGGILADVSSTLPYEQYF	TGCGCCAGCAGGCTTGGGGGGATCCTAGCGGATGTCAGCTCGACCCTCCCCTACGAGCAGTACTTC